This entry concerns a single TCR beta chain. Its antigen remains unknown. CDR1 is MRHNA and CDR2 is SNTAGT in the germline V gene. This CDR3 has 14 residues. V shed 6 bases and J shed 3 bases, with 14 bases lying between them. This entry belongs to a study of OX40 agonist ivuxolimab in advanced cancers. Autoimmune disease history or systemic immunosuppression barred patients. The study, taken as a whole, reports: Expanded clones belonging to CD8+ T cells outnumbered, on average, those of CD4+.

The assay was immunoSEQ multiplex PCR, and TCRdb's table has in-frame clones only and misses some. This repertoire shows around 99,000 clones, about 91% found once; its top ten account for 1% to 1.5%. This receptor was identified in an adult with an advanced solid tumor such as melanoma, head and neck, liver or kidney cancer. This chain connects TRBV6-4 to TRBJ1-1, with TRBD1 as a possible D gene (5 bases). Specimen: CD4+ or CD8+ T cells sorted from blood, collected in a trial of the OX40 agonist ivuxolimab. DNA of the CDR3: TGTGCCAGCAGGGGGGGGAATAGGGACACTGAAGCTTTCTTT. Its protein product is CASRGGNRDTEAFF.